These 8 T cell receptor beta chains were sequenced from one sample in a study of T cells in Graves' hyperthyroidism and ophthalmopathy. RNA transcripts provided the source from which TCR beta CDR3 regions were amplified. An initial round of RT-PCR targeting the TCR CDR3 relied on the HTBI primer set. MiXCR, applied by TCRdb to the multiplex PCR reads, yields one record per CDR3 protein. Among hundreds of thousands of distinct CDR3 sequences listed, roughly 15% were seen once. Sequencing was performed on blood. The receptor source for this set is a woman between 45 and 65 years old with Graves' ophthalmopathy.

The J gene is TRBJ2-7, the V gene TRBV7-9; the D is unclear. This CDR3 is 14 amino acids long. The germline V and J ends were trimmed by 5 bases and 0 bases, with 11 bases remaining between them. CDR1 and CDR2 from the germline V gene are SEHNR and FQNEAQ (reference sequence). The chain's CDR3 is CASSPRSLSYEQYF. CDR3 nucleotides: TGTGCCAGCAGCCCTCGCAGCCTCTCCTACGAGCAGTACTTC.

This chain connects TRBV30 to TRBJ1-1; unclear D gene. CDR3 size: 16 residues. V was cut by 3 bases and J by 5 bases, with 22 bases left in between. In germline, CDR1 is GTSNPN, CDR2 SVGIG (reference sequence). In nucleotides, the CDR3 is TGTGCCTGGAGCCGGTGGGGAGTAAGTGTTGGAACTGAAGCTTTCTTT. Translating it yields CAWSRWGVSVGTEAFF.

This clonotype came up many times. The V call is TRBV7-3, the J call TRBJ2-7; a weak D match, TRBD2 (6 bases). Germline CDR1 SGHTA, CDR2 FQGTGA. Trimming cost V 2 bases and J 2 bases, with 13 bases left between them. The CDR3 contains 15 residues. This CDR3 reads CASSLSGGIAYEQYF. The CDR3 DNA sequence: TGTGCCAGCAGCTTATCTGGGGGGATAGCCTACGAGCAGTACTTC.

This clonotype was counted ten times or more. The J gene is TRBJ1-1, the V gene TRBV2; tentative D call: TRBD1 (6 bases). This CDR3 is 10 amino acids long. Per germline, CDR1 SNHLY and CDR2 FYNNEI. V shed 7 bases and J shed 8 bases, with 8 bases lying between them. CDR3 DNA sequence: TGTGCCAGCATGGGGACAGAAGCTTTCTTT. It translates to CASMGTEAFF.

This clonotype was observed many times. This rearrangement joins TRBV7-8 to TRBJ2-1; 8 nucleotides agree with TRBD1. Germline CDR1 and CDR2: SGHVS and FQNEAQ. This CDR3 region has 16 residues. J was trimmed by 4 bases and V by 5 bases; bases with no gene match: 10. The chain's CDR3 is CASSLRPRDRYNEQFF. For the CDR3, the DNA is TGTGCCAGCAGCCTCCGCCCCCGGGACAGGTACAATGAGCAGTTCTTC.

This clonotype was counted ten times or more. The CDR3 loop is CSAILYSNQPQHF. The DNA of the CDR3 is TGCAGTGCTATTTTATATAGCAATCAGCCCCAGCATTTT. The rearrangement joins TRBV20-1 to TRBJ1-5; D unclear. Trimming took off 4 bases at V and 0 bases at J, with 7 bases between the two ends. The CDR3 loop spans 13 amino acids. Germline CDR1 DFQATT, CDR2 SNEGSKA (reference sequence).

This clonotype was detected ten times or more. The CDR3 protein is CASSPLIGTSRGTQYF. The CDR3 coding sequence is TGTGCCAGTAGTCCCTTGATCGGGACTAGCAGAGGGACCCAGTACTTC. The J gene is TRBJ2-5, the V gene TRBV19, with TRBD2 matching over 9 bases. The germline CDR1 and CDR2 sequences are LNHDA and SQIVND (reference sequence). The CDR3 loop spans 16 amino acids. V shed 5 bases and J 7 bases; nucleotides not matched to a gene: 14.

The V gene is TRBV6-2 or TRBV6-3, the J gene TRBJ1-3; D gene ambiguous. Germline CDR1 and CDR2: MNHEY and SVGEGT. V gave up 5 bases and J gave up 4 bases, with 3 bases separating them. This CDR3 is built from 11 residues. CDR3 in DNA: TGTGCCAGCAGTCAAGGAAACACCATATATTTT. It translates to CASSQGNTIYF.